The sequence of this TCR beta chain was determined in a study of shared clonotypes between healthy human individuals. Every donor was a Caucasian adult from Nashville, Tennessee. It was into CD45RA+ naive and CD45RA-negative memory subsets that the CD4+ cells were split. Notes on this clone: The antigen is not known.

Study-wide findings and caveats: Among donors, sharing of clonotypes was expected to be affected by sequencing depth.

Data came from immunoSEQ multiplex PCR; TCRdb stores just in-frame clones and leaves some out. The table includes around 2.5 million clones, 93% detected once. Input material: naive CD4+ T cells from PBMCs. Subset of the sample: CD45RA+ positively selected. This clonotype originated in a man between 18 and 29 years old in good health. Some clones in this sample may be carry-over from other donors' samples.

The CDR3 is CASSLGSGRANTGELFF. As DNA, the CDR3 is TGCGCCAGCAGCTTGGGCAGCGGGAGGGCCAATACCGGGGAGCTGTTTTTT. The V call is TRBV5-1, the J call TRBJ2-2, with 10 positions matching TRBD2. Trimming removed 0 bases from V and 5 bases from J; junction bases left unmatched: 7. The germline V gene encodes CDR1 SGHRS and CDR2 YFSETQ. The CDR3 length is 17 residues.